This T cell receptor beta chain appears in the sequencing data of a study of shared clonotypes between healthy human individuals. The CDR3 totals 13 residues. Looked up from germline, CDR1 is MNHEY and CDR2 is SMNVEV (reference sequence). The V gene lost 4 bases and the J gene lost 6 bases, with 10 bases spanning the gap. In the naive CD8 group, cells lacked CD45RO and were positively selected for CCR7, so terminally differentiated effector memory CD45RA+ cells were left out. Only in-frame clones appear in the TCRdb table, and some are missing; sequencing was by immunoSEQ multiplex PCR. Among about 2.2 million clones listed, 80% to 95% were seen once. On this clone: Its antigen is unknown.

Whole-study findings and limits: Clonotypes shared by all four donors outscored non-shared clonotypes in generation probability.

The chain joins TRBV27 to TRBJ1-5, with unresolved D. The specimen was naive CD8+ T cells from PBMCs. The sequence was obtained from a man aged 18 to 29 in good health. Some clones in this sample may be carry-over from other donors' samples. In DNA, the CDR3 is TGTGCCAGCAGTTCCTTCGGTAGTCAGCCCCAGCATTTT. Residues: CASSSFGSQPQHF.